The 20 T cell receptor beta chains reported below all come from one sample, sequenced in a study of blood T cell repertoires in COVID-19. Assay: immunoSEQ multiplex PCR; the TCRdb copy retains only in-frame clones and omits some. The data hold about 130,000 clones, with 84% observed a single time. Sequencing used peripheral blood. The source is a man aged 55 to 70 with acute or convalescent COVID-19.

The J gene is TRBJ2-7, the V gene TRBV9, with 10 bases that match TRBD2. Germline loops: CDR1 SGDLS, CDR2 YYNGEE. Trimming cost V 3 bases and J 3 bases; bases outside gene matches: 9. The CDR3 totals 16 residues. CDR3 region: CASSEGFSGRIYEQYF. In DNA form, the CDR3 reads TGTGCCAGCAGCGAAGGATTTAGCGGGAGGATCTACGAGCAGTACTTC.

The chain has TRBV7-8 and TRBJ1-5, with D possibly matching TRBD1 (5 bases). V lost 5 bases to trimming and J lost 0 bases, with 14 bases between them. Germline V CDR1 and CDR2: SGHVS, FQNEAQ. The length of the CDR3 is 16 residues. The CDR3 DNA is TGTGCCAGCAGCGCTAGACAGACATATAGCAATCAGCCCCAGCATTTT. This gives the protein CASSARQTYSNQPQHF.

The chain couples TRBV10-3 to TRBJ1-4; D may be TRBD1 (6 bases). Germline-derived CDR1 and CDR2 are ENHRY and SYGVKD. The CDR3 spans 15 residues. Trimming removed 2 bases at V and 1 base at J, with 8 bases between. CDR3: CAISEQGGTNEKLFF. CDR3 coding DNA: TGTGCCATCAGTGAGCAAGGGGGAACTAATGAAAAACTGTTTTTT.

This clone was detected only a few times. The chain has TRBV2 and TRBJ2-6; D is possibly TRBD1 (5 bases). Deletions cut 5 bases from V and 3 bases from J, with 11 bases between. The germline gives CDR1 SNHLY, CDR2 FYNNEI. The CDR3 is made up of 15 amino acids. The CDR3 DNA reads as TGTGCCAGCAGTCCTTCAGGGCGTGGGGCCAACGTCCTGACTTTC. As protein: CASSPSGRGANVLTF.

This sequence joins TRBV2 and TRBJ2-5, with 10 bases fitting TRBD1. Germline CDR1 and CDR2: SNHLY and FYNNEI. The CDR3 sequence is 15 residues long. Unmatched junction bases numbered 9, after V lost 6 bases and J lost 5 bases. CDR3 coding DNA: TGTGCCAGCAGGGCGGGGACAGGGGCAGGGGAGACCCAGTACTTC. Translation: CASRAGTGAGETQYF.

This clone appeared once. V gene TRBV5-4 combines with J gene TRBJ2-3; perhaps TRBD1 as D (6 bases). CDR3 length: 14 amino acids. The ends were cut back, 6 bases at V and 3 bases at J, with 14 bases in the middle. CDR1 and CDR2 (germline): SGHNT, YYREEE (reference sequence). The CDR3 DNA is TGTGCCAGCACCTTAATCACAGGGACAGATACGCAGTATTTT. Its translation is CASTLITGTDTQYF.

This rearrangement joins TRBV14 to TRBJ1-1; D call uncertain. V lost 3 bases and J lost 6, with 8 bases in between. Germline-derived CDR1 and CDR2 are SGHDN and FVKESK. The CDR3 covers 12 residues. CDR3 sequence: CASSQTYPEAFF. The CDR3 DNA reads TGTGCCAGCAGCCAGACATATCCTGAAGCTTTCTTT.

This clone appeared a few times. V and J are TRBV5-4 and TRBJ2-2; 8 nucleotides agree with TRBD2. The length of the CDR3 is 16 residues. Per germline, CDR1 SGHNT and CDR2 YYREEE (reference sequence). V was clipped by 4 bases and J by 4 bases; unmatched bases: 9. CDR3 nucleotides: TGTGCCAGCAGCCCCGCTAGCGGGTCCTTCACCGGGGAGCTGTTTTTT. This codes for CASSPASGSFTGELFF. The full variable domain, with the rest looked up from reference TRBV5-4 and TRBJ2-2, is ETGVTQSPTHLIKTRGQQVTLRCSSQSGHNTVSWYQQALGQGPQFIFQYYREEENGRGNFPPRFSGLQFPNYSSELNVNALELDDSALYLCASSPASGSFTGELFFGEGSRLTVL.

This chain joins TRBV5-1 and TRBJ1-5, with D hard to call. Germline CDR1 reads SGHRS; CDR2 reads YFSETQ. With 2 bases removed from V and 3 bases from J, the gap between germline ends came to 12 bases. CDR3 length equals 15 residues. The CDR3, as DNA: TGCGCCAGCAGCTTATCTGGTCGCGACAATCAGCCCCAGCATTTT. Protein product: CASSLSGRDNQPQHF. Supplemented by reference TRBV5-1 and TRBJ1-5, the full variable domain reads KAGVTQTPRYLIKTRGQQVTLSCSPISGHRSVSWYQQTPGQGLQFLFEYFSETQRNKGNFPGRFSGRQFSNSRSEMNVSTLELGDSALYLCASSLSGRDNQPQHFGDGTRLSIL.

CDR3 region: CASSLARTRNHEKLFF. In DNA form, the CDR3 reads TGCGCCAGCAGCTTGGCCAGGACTAGAAACCATGAAAAACTGTTTTTT. V is TRBV5-1 and J is TRBJ1-4; the D is unclear. This CDR3 region has 16 residues. V lost 0 bases and J lost 6, with 15 bases in between. In germline, CDR1 is SGHRS, CDR2 YFSETQ. The whole variable domain, filled in from reference TRBV5-1 and TRBJ1-4, reads KAGVTQTPRYLIKTRGQQVTLSCSPISGHRSVSWYQQTPGQGLQFLFEYFSETQRNKGNFPGRFSGRQFSNSRSEMNVSTLELGDSALYLCASSLARTRNHEKLFFGSGTQLSVL.

The rearrangement links TRBV5-4 to TRBJ2-2; 8 positions match TRBD2. This CDR3 spans 16 amino acids. Trimming cost V 0 bases and J 2 bases; bases outside gene matches: 3. CDR1 SGHNT and CDR2 YYREEE come from the germline V gene (reference sequence). CDR3 DNA sequence: TGTGCCAGCAGCTTGGAACGGGGGGGAAACACCGGGGAGCTGTTTTTT. It is translated as CASSLERGGNTGELFF. The full variable domain, completed using reference TRBV5-4 and TRBJ2-2, is ETGVTQSPTHLIKTRGQQVTLRCSSQSGHNTVSWYQQALGQGPQFIFQYYREEENGRGNFPPRFSGLQFPNYSSELNVNALELDDSALYLCASSLERGGNTGELFFGEGSRLTVL.

The chain is built from TRBV7-3 and TRBJ2-5; 10 positions agree with TRBD1. J was trimmed by 2 bases and V by 5 bases; bases with no gene match: 5. Germline CDR1 reads SGHTA; CDR2 reads FQGTGA. The CDR3 runs 15 residues. The CDR3 DNA is TGTGCCAGCAGCCCGGACAGGGGGAGGCAAGAGACCCAGTACTTC. It encodes CASSPDRGRQETQYF.

The chain couples TRBV28 to TRBJ1-2, with D hard to call. Germline V gene sequence: CDR1 MDHEN, CDR2 SYDVKM. Between the trimmed V and J ends, which lost 6 bases and 7 bases, there was a span of 12 bases. The CDR3 runs 12 residues. The DNA of the CDR3 is TGTGCCAGCAGAGCCTCTCCGTTTGGCTACACCTTC. This gives the protein CASRASPFGYTF.

The chain recombines TRBV27 with TRBJ1-1; D not resolved. The germline V and J ends were trimmed by 7 bases and 1 base, with 10 bases remaining between them. This CDR3 spans 13 amino acids. CDR1 and CDR2 (germline): MNHEY, SMNVEV (reference sequence). The CDR3 region has the DNA TGTGCCAGCAAATCCTTACAGAACACTGAAGCTTTCTTT. Amino acids: CASKSLQNTEAFF.

The chain uses TRBV6-4 and TRBJ2-3; tentatively, D is TRBD2 (6 bases). CDR3 length: 15 residues. CDR1 and CDR2 from the germline V gene are MRHNA and SNTAGT. V was clipped by 4 bases and J by 0 bases, with 11 bases between them. The CDR3 nucleotides read TGTGCCAGCAGTGCGGACGGGGGTAGCACAGATACGCAGTATTTT. Translation: CASSADGGSTDTQYF.

This clone was seen only once. The V gene is TRBV28, the J gene TRBJ1-5, with D possibly TRBD1 on 5 matching bases. CDR3 length equals 14 residues. Germline V gives CDR1 MDHEN, CDR2 SYDVKM. Trimming removed 8 bases at V and 5 bases at J, with 16 bases between. The CDR3 protein is CASQGALGYQPQHF. CDR3 bases: TGTGCCAGCCAAGGGGCGCTGGGGTATCAGCCCCAGCATTTT.

This CDR3 reads CASSVRMGAYGEKLFF. In nucleotides, the CDR3 is TGTGCCAGCAGCGTCAGAATGGGGGCTTATGGTGAAAAACTGTTTTTT. J is TRBJ1-4 and V is TRBV2; possible D gene TRBD1, 6 bases. There are 16 residues in the CDR3. The V end was cut by 6 bases, the J end by 7 bases, with 21 bases between. The germline V gene has CDR1 SNHLY and CDR2 FYNNEI.

V usage is TRBV7-3 and J usage is TRBJ2-5; maybe TRBD1 (6 bases). CDR1 SGHTA and CDR2 FQGTGA come from the germline V gene. This CDR3 contains 13 residues. V lost 5 bases and J 2 bases, leaving 9 bases between the germline ends. CDR3 sequence: CASSRDNQETQYF. The DNA for the CDR3 is TGTGCCAGCAGCCGGGACAATCAAGAGACCCAGTACTTC.

This rearrangement joins TRBV5-4 to TRBJ2-5; TRBD1 might be the D (6 bases). The germline V and J ends were trimmed by 0 bases and 14 bases, with 17 bases remaining between them. The CDR3 consists of 13 residues. Germline CDR1 reads SGHNT; CDR2 reads YYREEE (reference sequence). DNA of the CDR3: TGTGCCAGCAGCTTGGCCGGGTCGACAGGACCATACTTC. Its translation is CASSLAGSTGPYF.

The rearrangement links TRBV9 to TRBJ2-1; 14 bases align to TRBD2. The CDR3 totals 16 residues. The germline gives CDR1 SGDLS, CDR2 YYNGEE. With 5 bases clipped from V and 5 bases from J, the junction kept 6 bases outside the gene matches. The CDR3 region is CASSPGLAGVNNEQFF. CDR3 nucleotide sequence: TGTGCCAGCAGTCCGGGACTAGCGGGGGTTAACAATGAGCAGTTCTTC.